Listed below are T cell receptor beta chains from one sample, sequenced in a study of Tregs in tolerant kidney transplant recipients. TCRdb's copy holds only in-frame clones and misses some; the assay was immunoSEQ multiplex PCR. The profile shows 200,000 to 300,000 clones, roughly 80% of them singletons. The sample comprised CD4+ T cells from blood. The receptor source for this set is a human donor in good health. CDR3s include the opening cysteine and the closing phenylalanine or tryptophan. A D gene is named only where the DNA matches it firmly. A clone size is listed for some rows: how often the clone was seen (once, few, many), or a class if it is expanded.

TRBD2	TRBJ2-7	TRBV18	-	CASSPLAGPRNEQYF	TGTGCCAGCTCACCACTAGCGGGGCCGAGGAACGAGCAGTACTTC
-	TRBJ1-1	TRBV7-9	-	CASSPLGGRQRMNTEAFF	TGTGCCAGCAGCCCCCTGGGGGGACGACAGAGAATGAACACTGAAGCTTTCTTT
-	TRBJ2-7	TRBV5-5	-	CASSKGVIEDYEQYF	TGTGCCAGCAGCAAGGGTGTTATCGAAGATTACGAGCAGTACTTC
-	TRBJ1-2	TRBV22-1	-	CPGSAHTGTGDFYGYTF	TGTCCTGGGAGCGCACATACCGGGACAGGGGATTTCTATGGCTACACCTTC
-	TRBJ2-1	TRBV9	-	CASRAAPSLYNEQFF	TGTGCCAGCAGGGCGGCCCCTTCCCTTTACAATGAGCAGTTCTTC
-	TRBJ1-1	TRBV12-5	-	CASGLVHQTTGATEAFF	TGTGCTAGTGGTTTGGTACATCAGACGACCGGCGCCACTGAAGCTTTCTTT
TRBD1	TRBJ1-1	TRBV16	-	CASSRQTGNEAFF	TGTGCCAGCAGCCGCCAGACAGGGAACGAAGCTTTCTTT
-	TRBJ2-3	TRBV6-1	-	CASSVGQSSTDTQYF	TGTGCCAGCAGTGTTGGACAGTCTAGCACAGATACGCAGTATTTT
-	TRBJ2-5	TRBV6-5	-	CASSTRTETQYF	TGTGCCAGCAGTACCCGGACGGAGACCCAGTACTTC
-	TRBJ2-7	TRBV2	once	CASSASTYEQYF	TGTGCCAGCAGTGCCTCTACCTACGAGCAGTACTTC
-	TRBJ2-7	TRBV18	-	CASSPQGGAGRSYEQYF	TGTGCCAGCTCACCCCAGGGGGGAGCGGGACGGTCCTACGAGCAGTACTTC
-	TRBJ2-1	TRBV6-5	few	CASSTGGGRDEQFF	TGTGCCAGCAGTACTGGGGGGGGCCGGGATGAGCAGTTCTTC
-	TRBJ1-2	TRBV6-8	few	CASSYGLYGYTF	TGTGCCAGCAGTTATGGCCTCTATGGCTACACCTTC
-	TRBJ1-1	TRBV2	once	CASSPLINTEAFF	TGTGCCAGCAGCCCCCTGATTAACACTGAAGCTTTCTTT
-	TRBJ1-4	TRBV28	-	CASRLPAEKLFF	TGTGCCAGCAGGCTACCGGCGGAAAAACTGTTTTTT
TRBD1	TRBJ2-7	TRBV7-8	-	CASSFWTGAYEQYF	TGTGCCAGCAGCTTTTGGACAGGGGCCTACGAGCAGTACTTC
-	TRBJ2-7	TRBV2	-	CASSPQGPSYEQYF	TGTGCCAGCAGTCCTCAGGGTCCTTCCTACGAGCAGTACTTC
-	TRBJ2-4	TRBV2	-	CASSERTVRGSIQYF	TGTGCCAGCAGTGAAAGGACAGTGAGGGGAAGCATTCAGTACTTC
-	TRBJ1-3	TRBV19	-	CASSPANGNTIYF	TGTGCCAGTAGTCCCGCCAACGGAAACACCATATATTTT
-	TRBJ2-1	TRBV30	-	CAWTGFNEQFF	TGTGCCTGGACGGGGTTCAATGAGCAGTTCTTC
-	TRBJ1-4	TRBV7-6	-	CASSRTFPGATNEKLFF	TGTGCCAGCAGCAGAACTTTTCCGGGGGCAACTAATGAAAAACTGTTTTTT
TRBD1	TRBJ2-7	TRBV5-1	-	CASSLAVVLGQGDEQYF	TGCGCCAGCAGCTTGGCAGTCGTTCTGGGACAGGGGGACGAGCAGTACTTC
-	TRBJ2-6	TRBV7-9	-	CASTPQVTSGANVLTF	TGTGCCAGCACCCCACAGGTAACCTCTGGGGCCAACGTCCTGACTTTC
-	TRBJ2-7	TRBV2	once	CASSVPDISYEQYF	TGTGCCAGCAGTGTCCCGGACATTTCCTACGAGCAGTACTTC
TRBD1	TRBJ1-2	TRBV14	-	CASSRQGNYGYTF	TGTGCCAGCAGCCGACAGGGTAACTATGGCTACACCTTC
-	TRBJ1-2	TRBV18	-	CASSPSRDYGYTF	TGTGCCAGCTCACCGTCGCGCGACTATGGCTACACCTTC
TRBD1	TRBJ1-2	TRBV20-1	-	CSAAGGYGYTF	TGCAGTGCCGCAGGGGGCTATGGCTACACCTTC
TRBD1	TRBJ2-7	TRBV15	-	CATSREVGRGRYEQYF	TGTGCCACCAGCAGAGAAGTAGGCAGGGGGCGATACGAGCAGTACTTC
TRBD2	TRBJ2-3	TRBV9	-	CASSGRRRGLAGGGTQYF	TGTGCCAGCAGCGGTCGGCGGAGGGGACTAGCAGGGGGAGGTACGCAGTATTTT
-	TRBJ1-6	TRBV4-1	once	CASSQALKGPRASPLHF	TGCGCCAGCAGCCAAGCCCTAAAAGGCCCCAGGGCCTCACCCCTCCACTTT
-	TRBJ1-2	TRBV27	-	CASSSKFRGNYGYTF	TGTGCCAGCAGCTCCAAGTTCAGGGGTAACTATGGCTACACCTTC
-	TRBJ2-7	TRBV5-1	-	CARWWPLGHQYEQYF	TGCGCCAGGTGGTGGCCTTTAGGGCACCAGTACGAGCAGTACTTC
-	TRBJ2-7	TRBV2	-	CASSESPWGSSYEQYF	TGTGCCAGCAGTGAAAGCCCATGGGGGAGCTCCTACGAGCAGTACTTC
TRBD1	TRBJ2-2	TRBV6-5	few	CASSFDRGKTGELFF	TGTGCCAGCAGTTTCGACAGGGGAAAAACCGGGGAGCTGTTTTTT
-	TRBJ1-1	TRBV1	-	CTSSQGSATGHSNSNTEAFF	TGCACCAGCAGCCAAGGAAGTGCCACGGGACACTCGAATTCTAACACTGAAGCTTTCTTT
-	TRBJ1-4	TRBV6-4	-	CASSDSLGWSYFWKLFF	TGTGCCAGCAGTGACTCTTTAGGTTGGTCCTACTTTTGGAAACTGTTTTTT